Listed below are T cell receptor beta chains from one sample, sequenced in a study of cytomegalovirus exposure and HLA in healthy donors. Only in-frame clones appear in the TCRdb table, and some are missing; sequencing was by immunoSEQ multiplex PCR. The repertoire holds over 75,000 clones, with roughly 80% as singletons. The sample was PBMCs. The receptors originated from a woman aged 60-75 years in good health and CMV-seronegative. Each CDR3 is given with its conserved first and last residue. A D gene is named only where the DNA matches it firmly. Clone size is given for some rows only: seen once, a few or many times, or a class if the clone is expanded.

J: TRBJ2-1; size: .; D: TRBD2; V: TRBV10-1; CDR3: CASSMTSGTGYNEQFF; DNA: TGCGCCAGCAGTATGACTAGCGGGACGGGATACAATGAGCAGTTCTTC
J: TRBJ2-2; size: .; D: .; V: TRBV5-4; CDR3: CASSFPGSGTGELFF; DNA: TGTGCCAGCAGCTTTCCCGGGAGCGGCACCGGGGAGCTGTTTTTT
J: TRBJ2-7; size: once; D: .; V: TRBV30; CDR3: CAWTHGGFDEQYF; DNA: TGTGCCTGGACCCACGGGGGTTTCGACGAGCAGTACTTC
J: TRBJ1-6; size: .; D: .; V: TRBV11-2; CDR3: CASSFRTGNSPLHF; DNA: TGTGCCAGCAGCTTCCGCACAGGGAATTCACCCCTCCACTTT
J: TRBJ2-7; size: .; D: .; V: TRBV7-2; CDR3: CASSLGPTNYEQYF; DNA: TGTGCCAGCAGCTTAGGTCCCACGAACTACGAGCAGTACTTC
J: TRBJ1-1; size: .; D: .; V: TRBV6-5; CDR3: CASSYNAEGNTEAFF; DNA: TGTGCCAGCAGTTACAACGCGGAAGGGAACACTGAAGCTTTCTTT
J: TRBJ1-1; size: once; D: TRBD1; V: TRBV5-5; CDR3: CASSLVPPGQGTEAFF; DNA: TGTGCCAGCAGCTTGGTGCCCCCCGGACAGGGTACTGAAGCTTTCTTT
J: TRBJ2-1; size: .; D: .; V: TRBV14; CDR3: CASSYLSPAVEQFF; DNA: TGTGCCAGCAGCTACCTCAGTCCAGCGGTTGAGCAGTTCTTC
J: TRBJ1-1; size: few; D: TRBD1; V: TRBV11-2; CDR3: CASSSRGTANTEAFF; DNA: TGTGCCAGCAGCAGTAGAGGGACAGCTAACACTGAAGCTTTCTTT
J: TRBJ2-1; size: .; D: .; V: TRBV14; CDR3: CASSKLFNEQFF; DNA: TGTGCCAGCAGCAAACTTTTCAATGAGCAGTTCTTC
J: TRBJ2-3; size: .; D: .; V: TRBV13; CDR3: CASSLGKPDTQYF; DNA: TGTGCCAGCAGCTTAGGGAAGCCAGATACGCAGTATTTT
J: TRBJ2-3; size: .; D: .; V: TRBV27; CDR3: CASSSGGRRFIDTQYF; DNA: TGTGCCAGCAGTTCGGGGGGCAGGAGGTTCATCGATACGCAGTATTTT
J: TRBJ1-2; size: .; D: TRBD1; V: TRBV6-6; CDR3: CASRKQGSTRDGYTF; DNA: TGTGCCAGCAGAAAACAGGGGTCTACGAGAGATGGCTACACCTTC
J: TRBJ2-7; size: .; D: .; V: TRBV6-1; CDR3: CASREQGLGGEQYF; DNA: TGTGCCAGCAGAGAACAGGGTTTGGGCGGTGAGCAGTACTTC
J: TRBJ2-7; size: .; D: TRBD1; V: TRBV27; CDR3: CASSSTGDRYEQYF; DNA: TGTGCCAGCAGTTCGACAGGGGACCGCTACGAGCAGTACTTC
J: TRBJ1-5; size: few; D: .; V: TRBV4-2; CDR3: CASSRTFGVYPPTSLDQPQHF; DNA: TGTGCCAGCAGCCGGACTTTTGGGGTCTACCCGCCAACGAGTTTGGATCAGCCCCAGCATTTT
J: TRBJ2-7; size: .; D: .; V: TRBV10-3; CDR3: CAIGGSYEQYF; DNA: TGTGCCATCGGAGGCTCCTACGAGCAGTACTTC
J: TRBJ1-1; size: .; D: TRBD1; V: TRBV19; CDR3: CASSLPDRGNTEAFF; DNA: TGTGCCAGTAGTCTTCCCGACAGGGGGAACACTGAAGCTTTCTTT
J: TRBJ2-7; size: .; D: TRBD1; V: TRBV11-2; CDR3: CASSWGQTNYEQYF; DNA: TGTGCCAGCAGCTGGGGACAGACTAACTACGAGCAGTACTTC
J: TRBJ1-2; size: .; D: .; V: TRBV2; CDR3: CASKPEMGYTF; DNA: TGTGCCAGCAAACCGGAGATGGGCTACACCTTC
J: TRBJ2-1; size: .; D: TRBD2; V: TRBV9; CDR3: CASNPAGGVNNEQFF; DNA: TGTGCCAGCAACCCAGCGGGAGGAGTGAACAATGAGCAGTTCTTC
J: TRBJ2-1; size: .; D: TRBD2; V: TRBV6-4; CDR3: CASSDKREGNEQFF; DNA: TGTGCCAGCAGTGATAAGCGGGAGGGCAATGAGCAGTTCTTC
J: TRBJ2-5; size: .; D: .; V: TRBV30; CDR3: CAWNSRETQYF; DNA: TGTGCCTGGAATAGCAGAGAGACCCAGTACTTC
J: TRBJ2-5; size: .; D: TRBD2; V: TRBV4-1; CDR3: CASSPQTSGSQETQYF; DNA: TGCGCCAGCAGCCCCCAGACTAGCGGGAGCCAAGAGACCCAGTACTTC
J: TRBJ1-2; size: .; D: .; V: TRBV9; CDR3: CASSPRQIPNYGYTF; DNA: TGTGCCAGCAGCCCCCGACAGATTCCTAACTATGGCTACACCTTC
J: TRBJ2-7; size: .; D: .; V: TRBV5-1; CDR3: CASSPGTSGRPYEQYF; DNA: TGCGCCAGCAGCCCTGGGACATCCGGTAGGCCCTACGAGCAGTACTTC
J: TRBJ1-5; size: .; D: .; V: TRBV19; CDR3: CASSTQVRQPQHF; DNA: TGTGCCAGTAGTACCCAGGTTCGTCAGCCCCAGCATTTT
J: TRBJ1-4; size: few; D: TRBD1; V: TRBV14; CDR3: CASSQGQGGSQSEKLFF; DNA: TGTGCCAGCAGCCAGGGACAGGGTGGGTCCCAATCCGAAAAACTGTTTTTT
J: TRBJ2-5; size: .; D: TRBD2; V: TRBV10-3; CDR3: CAISEGTSGGGKSETQYF; DNA: TGTGCCATCAGTGAAGGGACTAGCGGAGGGGGCAAGTCGGAGACCCAGTACTTC
J: TRBJ2-2; size: .; D: .; V: TRBV7-2; CDR3: CASSLSSGANTGELFF; DNA: TGTGCCAGCAGCTTAAGTTCGGGGGCGAACACCGGGGAGCTGTTTTTT
J: TRBJ2-2; size: .; D: .; V: TRBV9; CDR3: CASSPRDIWGTGELFF; DNA: TGTGCCAGCAGTCCCCGGGACATTTGGGGGACCGGGGAGCTGTTTTTT
J: TRBJ2-1; size: .; D: .; V: TRBV30; CDR3: CAWTGPSSYNEQFF; DNA: TGTGCCTGGACCGGCCCTAGCTCCTACAATGAGCAGTTCTTC
J: TRBJ1-1; size: .; D: .; V: TRBV29-1; CDR3: CSASLTRLNTEAFF; DNA: TGCAGCGCCTCCCTGACACGTCTGAACACTGAAGCTTTCTTT
J: TRBJ1-3; size: .; D: .; V: TRBV18; CDR3: CASSPGRAGNTIYF; DNA: TGTGCCAGCTCACCAGGGAGAGCTGGAAACACCATATATTTT
J: TRBJ2-7; size: .; D: .; V: TRBV21-1; CDR3: CASSRARGAPTLDEQYF; DNA: TGTGCCAGCAGCAGGGCCAGGGGAGCTCCTACGCTGGACGAGCAGTACTTC
J: TRBJ1-1; size: .; D: TRBD1; V: TRBV6-5; CDR3: CFAAGGNTEAFF; DNA: TGTTTTGCGGCAGGGGGAAACACTGAAGCTTTCTTT
J: TRBJ2-3; size: .; D: .; V: TRBV27; CDR3: CASSFGGSPDTQYF; DNA: TGTGCCAGCAGTTTTGGAGGGAGTCCCGATACGCAGTATTTT
J: TRBJ1-2; size: .; D: .; V: TRBV6-1; CDR3: CASSERDTANYGYTF; DNA: TGTGCCAGCAGTGAACGGGACACTGCTAACTATGGCTACACCTTC
J: TRBJ1-1; size: .; D: TRBD1; V: TRBV7-9; CDR3: CASAQGQAFF; DNA: TGTGCCAGCGCACAGGGGCAGGCTTTCTTT
J: TRBJ1-1; size: once; D: TRBD1; V: TRBV6-5; CDR3: CASSLQGFGNTEAFF; DNA: TGTGCCAGCAGTTTACAGGGGTTTGGGAACACTGAAGCTTTCTTT
J: TRBJ1-2; size: .; D: TRBD1; V: TRBV7-2; CDR3: CASSSIGQGVDYGYTF; DNA: TGTGCCAGCAGCTCGATCGGACAGGGGGTTGACTATGGCTACACCTTC
J: TRBJ2-5; size: .; D: TRBD1; V: TRBV5-6; CDR3: CASSFGTGGETQYF; DNA: TGTGCCAGCAGCTTCGGGACAGGGGGAGAGACCCAGTACTTC
J: TRBJ1-5; size: few; D: TRBD1; V: TRBV19; CDR3: CASSIGQGTQHF; DNA: TGTGCCAGTAGTATTGGACAGGGGACCCAGCATTTT
J: TRBJ1-1; size: .; D: .; V: TRBV5-1; CDR3: CASSWTANTEAFF; DNA: TGCGCCAGCAGCTGGACAGCGAACACTGAAGCTTTCTTT
J: TRBJ2-1; size: .; D: .; V: TRBV9; CDR3: CASSGGRDNEQFF; DNA: TGTGCCAGCAGCGGAGGACGGGATAATGAGCAGTTCTTC
J: TRBJ2-3; size: .; D: TRBD2; V: TRBV19; CDR3: CASSRDWGLAPSTDTQYF; DNA: TGTGCCAGTAGTAGGGACTGGGGACTAGCGCCTAGCACAGATACGCAGTATTTT
J: TRBJ2-7; size: .; D: TRBD1; V: TRBV4-3; CDR3: CASSPDRGVGEQYF; DNA: TGCGCCAGCAGCCCAGACAGGGGTGTTGGCGAGCAGTACTTC
J: TRBJ2-2; size: .; D: .; V: TRBV7-8; CDR3: CAGRRGGRGTGELFF; DNA: TGTGCCGGCAGGAGGGGGGGGAGGGGAACCGGGGAGCTGTTTTTT
J: TRBJ2-2; size: .; D: TRBD2; V: TRBV11-2; CDR3: CASSLFGGTGELFF; DNA: TGTGCCAGCAGCTTGTTCGGGGGGACCGGGGAGCTGTTTTTT
J: TRBJ2-5; size: .; D: TRBD2; V: TRBV7-2; CDR3: CASSLATSGAHWGQYF; DNA: TGTGCCAGCAGCTTAGCGACTAGCGGGGCCCATTGGGGCCAGTACTTC
J: TRBJ2-1; size: .; D: TRBD2; V: TRBV5-1; CDR3: CASSLTSGYNEQFF; DNA: TGCGCCAGCAGCTTGACTAGCGGTTACAATGAGCAGTTCTTC
J: TRBJ2-7; size: .; D: TRBD2; V: TRBV10-1; CDR3: CASSEGLADSSYEQYF; DNA: TGCGCCAGCAGTGAGGGACTAGCGGATAGCTCCTACGAGCAGTACTTC
J: TRBJ2-1; size: .; D: TRBD2; V: TRBV5-4; CDR3: CASSPSGVAYNEQFF; DNA: TGTGCCAGCAGCCCGAGCGGGGTGGCCTACAATGAGCAGTTCTTC
J: TRBJ2-7; size: once; D: TRBD2; V: TRBV7-9; CDR3: CASSLVTSGYEQYF; DNA: TGTGCCAGCAGCTTAGTGACTAGCGGCTACGAGCAGTACTTC
J: TRBJ2-1; size: once; D: .; V: TRBV18; CDR3: CASSPPRTFYNEQFF; DNA: TGTGCCAGCTCACCACCTCGGACATTCTACAATGAGCAGTTCTTC